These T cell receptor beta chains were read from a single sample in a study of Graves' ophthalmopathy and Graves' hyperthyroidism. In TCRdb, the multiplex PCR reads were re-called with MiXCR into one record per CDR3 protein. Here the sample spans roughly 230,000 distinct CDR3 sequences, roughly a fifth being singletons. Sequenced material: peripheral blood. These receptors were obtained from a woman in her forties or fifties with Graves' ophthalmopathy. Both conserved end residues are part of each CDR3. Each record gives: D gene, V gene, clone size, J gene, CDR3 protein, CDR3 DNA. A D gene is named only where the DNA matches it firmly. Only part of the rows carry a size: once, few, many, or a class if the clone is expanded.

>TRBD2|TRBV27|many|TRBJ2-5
CASSLVAGPGETQYF
TGTGCCAGCAGTTTAGTAGCGGGCCCCGGAGAGACCCAGTACTTC
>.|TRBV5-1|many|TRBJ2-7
CACPGTSSEQYF
TGCGCCTGCCCCGGGACTTCAAGCGAGCAGTACTTC
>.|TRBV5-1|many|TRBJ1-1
CASSLDLMNTEAFF
TGCGCCAGCAGCTTGGATCTGATGAACACTGAAGCTTTCTTT
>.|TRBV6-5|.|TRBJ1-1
CASSYSEVIMNTEAFF
TGTGCCAGCAGTTACTCTGAGGTTATCATGAACACTGAAGCTTTCTTT
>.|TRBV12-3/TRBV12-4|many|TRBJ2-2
CASGGGAVTGELLF
TGTGCCAGCGGAGGGGGCGCAGTCACCGGGGAGCTGCTTTTT
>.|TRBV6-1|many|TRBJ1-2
CASGGGLSGYTF
TGTGCCAGCGGAGGGGGGTTAAGTGGCTACACCTTC
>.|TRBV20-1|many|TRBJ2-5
CSAMRGEETQYF
TGCAGTGCCATGAGGGGAGAGGAGACCCAGTACTTC
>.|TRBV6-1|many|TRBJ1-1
CASSTNAPNEAFF
TGTGCCAGCAGTACGAACGCACCTAATGAAGCTTTCTTT
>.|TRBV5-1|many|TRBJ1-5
CASSLDGRNLLDQPQHF
TGCGCCAGCAGCTTGGACGGCAGGAACCTCCTAGATCAGCCCCAGCATTTT
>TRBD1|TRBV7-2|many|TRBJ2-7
CASSQGQGAGEQYF
TGTGCCAGCAGCCAAGGACAGGGGGCAGGCGAGCAGTACTTC
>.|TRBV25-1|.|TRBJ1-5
CASSPQHF
TGTGCCAGCAGCCCCCAGCATTTT
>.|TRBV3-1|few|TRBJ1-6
CASSPPGRLALHF
TGTGCCAGCAGCCCTCCCGGGAGATTAGCCCTCCACTTT
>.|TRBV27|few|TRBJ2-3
CASSLEGVTTDTQYF
TGTGCCAGCAGTTTAGAGGGGGTTACCACAGATACGCAGTATTTT
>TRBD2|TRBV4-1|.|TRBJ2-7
CASSLAGTRFYEQYF
TGCGCCAGCAGCTTAGCCGGGACTAGGTTCTACGAGCAGTACTTC
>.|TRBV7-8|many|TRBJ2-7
CASSLATYEQYF
TGTGCCAGCAGCTTAGCAACCTACGAGCAGTACTTC
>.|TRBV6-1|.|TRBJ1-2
CASSVQDSAGYTF
TGTGCCAGCAGTGTGCAGGACAGCGCTGGCTACACCTTC
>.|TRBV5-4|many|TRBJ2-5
CASSYHRDARQTQYF
TGTGCCAGCAGTTACCACCGGGACGCCCGACAGACCCAGTACTTC
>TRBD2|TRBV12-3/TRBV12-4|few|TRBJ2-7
CASSQGSGSRYEQYF
TGTGCCAGCAGTCAGGGTAGCGGGAGCCGTTACGAGCAGTACTTC
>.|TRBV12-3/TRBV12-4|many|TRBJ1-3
CASSSRTASSGNTIYF
TGTGCCAGCAGTTCCCGGACGGCAAGCTCTGGAAACACCATATATTTT
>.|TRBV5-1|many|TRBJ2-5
CASSPGSQETQYF
TGTGCCAGCAGCCCCGGGAGCCAGGAGACCCAGTACTTC
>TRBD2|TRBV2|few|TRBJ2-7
CASSVSGRGYEQYF
TGTGCCAGCAGTGTGAGCGGGAGGGGTTATGAGCAGTACTTC
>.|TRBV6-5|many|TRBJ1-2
CASSYPTGGNYGYTF
TGTGCCAGCAGTTACCCGACAGGCGGCAACTATGGCTACACCTTC
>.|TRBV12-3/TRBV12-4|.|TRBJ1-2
CASSFRTVGYGYTF
TGTGCCAGCAGTTTTAGGACAGTAGGCTATGGCTACACCTTC